Shown below are 32 T cell receptor beta chains from a single sample sequenced in a study of T cell responses to AZD1222 COVID-19 vaccine. Sequencing was performed with immunoSEQ multiplex PCR; in TCRdb, only in-frame clones are kept and a portion is missing. Among roughly 70,000 clones listed, about 80% were seen once. The sample was peripheral blood, taken 28 days after the second AZD1222 dose. These receptors all stem from an adult who received the AZD1222 COVID-19 vaccine.

This chain joins TRBV7-6 and TRBJ1-6; 8 positions agree with TRBD1. The V and J ends lost 5 bases and 6 bases, in that order; junction bases with no gene match: 12. The CDR3 is 17 amino acids. Germline V lookup: CDR1 SGHVS, CDR2 FNYEAQ. The CDR3 sequence is CASSPRFRGQGNSPLHF. The CDR3 DNA sequence: TGTGCCAGCAGCCCCCGGTTCAGGGGGCAGGGTAATTCACCCCTCCACTTT.

In DNA, the CDR3 is TGTGCCAGCAGTGAAAAGCGGGGAAGGACCGGGGAGCTGTTTTTT. Encoded protein: CASSEKRGRTGELFF. The chain recombines TRBV2 with TRBJ2-2, with 7 nucleotides matching TRBD2. V lost 2 bases and J lost 5; bases outside the gene matches: 5. In germline, CDR1 is SNHLY, CDR2 FYNNEI. The CDR3 runs to 15 residues. Based on the CDR3 plus reference TRBV2 and TRBJ2-2, the full variable domain is EPEVTQTPSHQVTQMGQEVILRCVPISNHLYFYWYRQILGQKVEFLVSFYNNEISEKSEIFDDQFSVERPDGSNFTLKIRSTKLEDSAMYFCASSEKRGRTGELFFGEGSRLTVL.

V and J are TRBV13 and TRBJ2-2; TRBD1 might be the D (5 bases). V was pared by 1 base and J by 1 base, with 13 bases between. CDR1 PRHDT and CDR2 FYEKMQ come from the germline V gene (reference sequence). The CDR3 contains 17 residues. For the CDR3, the DNA is TGTGCCAGCAGCTTAGATCAGGGCTTAAGGAACACCGGGGAGCTGTTTTTT. Its translation is CASSLDQGLRNTGELFF.

This chain uses TRBV7-8 with TRBJ1-3; D remains unclear. Germline assignment: CDR1 SGHVS and CDR2 FQNEAQ. The CDR3 totals 15 residues. Trimming took 5 bases from V and 0 from J, leaving 11 bases between them. The CDR3 protein is CASSLRPNSGNTIYF. CDR3 bases: TGTGCCAGCAGCCTAAGACCCAACTCTGGAAACACCATATATTTT.

The V gene is TRBV27, the J gene TRBJ2-2; 10 bases fit TRBD1. After removal of 0 bases from V and 7 bases from J, the junction contained 5 bases not matched to a gene. The CDR3 runs to 16 residues. Germline-derived CDR1 and CDR2 are MNHEY and SMNVEV (reference sequence). The CDR3 sequence: CASSLSSGQGNGELFF. The CDR3 coding sequence is TGTGCCAGCAGTTTATCGTCGGGACAGGGGAACGGGGAGCTGTTTTTT.

V usage is TRBV5-8 and J usage is TRBJ1-2; TRBD1 might be the D (6 bases). Germline V gene sequence: CDR1 SGHTS, CDR2 YDEGEE. The CDR3 is 13 amino acids. Trimming left V 4 bases short and J 6 bases short, with 13 bases between. CDR3 bases: TGTGCCAGCAGCCCTGTGGGGGGCGATGGCTACACCTTC. This translates into CASSPVGGDGYTF.

This clone has more than one count but fewer than ten. V gene TRBV5-4 combines with J gene TRBJ1-1; perhaps TRBD1 as D (6 bases). V was trimmed by 4 bases and J by 4 bases, leaving 11 bases between them. The V gene's germline CDR1 is SGHNT and CDR2 YYREEE (reference sequence). This CDR3 contains 13 residues. CDR3 region: CASSTAQGTEAFF. Written as DNA, the CDR3 is TGTGCCAGCAGCACCGCACAGGGCACTGAAGCTTTCTTT.

The V gene is TRBV13, the J gene TRBJ1-5, with D hard to call. From germline, CDR1 is PRHDT and CDR2 FYEKMQ (reference sequence). Trimming removed 4 bases at V and 6 bases at J, with 10 bases between. The CDR3 consists of 13 residues. CDR3 sequence: CASSSGLLQPQHF. As DNA, the CDR3 is TGTGCCAGCAGCTCCGGTCTTCTTCAGCCCCAGCATTTT. Full variable domain (outside the CDR3, taken from reference TRBV13 and TRBJ1-5): AAGVIQSPRHLIKEKRETATLKCYPIPRHDTVYWYQQGPGQDPQFLISFYEKMQSDKGSIPDRFSAQQFSDYHSELNMSSLELGDSALYFCASSSGLLQPQHFGDGTRLSIL.

The chain is built from TRBV18 and TRBJ2-7, with 7 bases fitting TRBD2. V lost 3 bases and J lost 1; bases outside the gene matches: 9. CDR1 and CDR2 (germline): KGHSH, LQKENI. CDR3 length: 16 residues. As DNA, the CDR3 is TGTGCCAGCTCACCCGGACTAGTCGTTCGGTCCTACGAGCAGTACTTC. Its protein product is CASSPGLVVRSYEQYF.

The chain joins TRBV29-1 to TRBJ1-1, with 7 bases aligning to TRBD1. CDR3 size: 14 residues. Germline trimming cut 3 bases from V and 0 bases from J; bases unmatched to any gene: 4. Germline CDR1 is SQVTM and CDR2 is ANQGSEA. The CDR3 region is CSVERQGLNTEAFF. CDR3 coding DNA: TGCAGCGTTGAGCGACAGGGCTTGAACACTGAAGCTTTCTTT. Based on the CDR3 plus reference TRBV29-1 and TRBJ1-1, the full variable domain is SAVISQKPSRDICQRGTSLTIQCQVDSQVTMMFWYRQQPGQSLTLIATANQGSEATYESGFVIDKFPISRPNLTFSTLTVSNMSPEDSSIYLCSVERQGLNTEAFFGQGTRLTVV.

The chain links TRBV19 to TRBJ1-5, with D hard to call. Germline V CDR1 and CDR2: LNHDA, SQIVND (reference sequence). The CDR3 sequence is 12 residues long. V lost 7 bases and J lost 6, with 10 bases in between. The DNA for the CDR3 is TGTGCCAGTAATGATGGCGGTCAGCCCCAGCATTTT. This sequence encodes CASNDGGQPQHF. Full variable domain (missing parts from reference TRBV19 and TRBJ1-5): DGGITQSPKYLFRKEGQNVTLSCEQNLNHDAMYWYRQDPGQGLRLIYYSQIVNDFQKGDIAEGYSVSREKKESFPLTVTSAQKNPTAFYLCASNDGGQPQHFGDGTRLSIL.

The J gene is TRBJ2-1, the V gene TRBV2; 7 nucleotides match TRBD2. Germline values: CDR1 SNHLY, CDR2 FYNNEI. With 6 bases clipped from V and 0 bases from J, the junction kept 5 bases outside the gene matches. CDR3 size: 15 residues. The CDR3, as DNA: TGTGCCAGCAGCCCACTAGCGAACTCCTACAATGAGCAGTTCTTC. Its protein is CASSPLANSYNEQFF.

The CDR3 loop reads CASSQGANQPQHF. The CDR3 DNA is TGTGCCAGCTCACAAGGGGCCAATCAGCCCCAGCATTTT. The chain has TRBV18 and TRBJ1-5; D perhaps matches TRBD1 (5 bases). Germline-derived CDR1 and CDR2 are KGHSH and LQKENI. V was cut by 4 bases and J by 3 bases, with 7 bases left in between. The CDR3 spans 13 residues.

Only one count was recorded for this clone. The same CDR3 arises from other DNA sequences in this sample as well. The chain is built from TRBV6-1 and TRBJ2-6, with D perhaps being TRBD1 or TRBD2 (7 bases each). Trimming stripped 2 bases from V and 2 bases from J, with 13 bases between. This CDR3 has 17 residues. Germline loops: CDR1 MNHNS, CDR2 SASEGT. Here the CDR3 reads CASSEFPGGAGANVLTF. CDR3 nucleotides: TGTGCCAGCAGTGAATTCCCAGGGGGGGCTGGGGCCAACGTCCTGACTTTC.

The rearrangement links TRBV29-1 to TRBJ2-3; D is unclear. The CDR3 runs to 12 residues. V shed 6 bases and J shed 4 bases, with 11 bases lying between them. CDR1 and CDR2 from the germline V gene are SQVTM and ANQGSEA. CDR3 loop: CSVVPRADTQYF. The CDR3, as DNA: TGCAGCGTCGTCCCCCGGGCAGATACGCAGTATTTT.

The chain is built from TRBV5-4 and TRBJ2-3; D is unresolved. In germline, CDR1 is SGHNT, CDR2 YYREEE (reference sequence). The V gene lost 4 bases and the J gene lost 4 bases, with 13 bases spanning the gap. The CDR3 sequence is 14 residues long. The CDR3 here is CASSPVEYADTQYF. Here the CDR3 DNA reads TGTGCCAGCAGCCCTGTAGAGTACGCAGATACGCAGTATTTT.

This clone was seen only once. The J gene is TRBJ1-4, the V gene TRBV7-9; D gene ambiguous. V gave up 1 base and J gave up 6 bases, with 3 bases separating them. The CDR3 runs 12 residues. CDR1 and CDR2 from the germline V gene are SEHNR and FQNEAQ (reference sequence). The CDR3 DNA is TGTGCCAGCAGCTTAGTTGATGAAAAACTGTTTTTT. Encoded protein: CASSLVDEKLFF.

This clone showed up just once. The chain links TRBV25-1 to TRBJ2-7, with 8 bases that match TRBD1. V was pared by 4 bases and J by 2 bases, with 4 bases of the junction left unmatched. CDR1 and CDR2 from the germline V gene are MGHDK and SYGVNS. The CDR3 runs 14 residues. The CDR3 sequence is CASSALDRAYEQYF. The CDR3 DNA is TGTGCCAGCAGTGCCCTGGACAGGGCCTACGAGCAGTACTTC.

As DNA, the CDR3 is TGTGCCAGCAGCCGAGGGCATAATGAAAAACTGTTTTTT. Protein sequence: CASSRGHNEKLFF. The rearrangement links TRBV3-1 (or the pseudogene TRBV3-2) to TRBJ1-4; D unresolved. Trimming stripped 4 bases from V and 4 bases from J, with 7 bases between. The CDR3 length is 13 residues. Germline CDR1 is LGHDT and CDR2 is YNNKEL (reference sequence).

In DNA form, the CDR3 reads TGTGCCACCAGTCCCCTAGCGGGGGGTATGGATGAGCAGTTCTTC. Protein sequence: CATSPLAGGMDEQFF. The chain joins TRBV24-1 to TRBJ2-1, with TRBD2 matching 11 bases. Germline CDR1 KGHDR, CDR2 SFDVKD. CDR3 size: 15 residues. V gave up 6 bases and J gave up 8 bases; unmatched junction bases: 8.

V usage is TRBV2 and J usage is TRBJ1-6; no definite D call. Germline V gene sequence: CDR1 SNHLY, CDR2 FYNNEI. The V and J ends lost 4 bases and 12 bases respectively, with 10 bases between them. This CDR3 has 12 amino acids. The CDR3 is CASSVGGLPLHF. The DNA of the CDR3 is TGTGCCAGCAGTGTCGGAGGTTTACCCCTCCACTTT.

This clone was seen a handful of times. The chain combines TRBV5-1 with TRBJ2-3, with 10 positions matching TRBD2. J lost 4 bases, V lost 0 bases, and 2 bases had no gene match. The CDR3 spans 15 residues. Germline values: CDR1 SGHRS, CDR2 YFSETQ. CDR3 in DNA: TGCGCCAGCAGCTTGGCGCTAGCGGGGGCAGATACGCAGTATTTT. Its protein product is CASSLALAGADTQYF.

The J gene is TRBJ1-2, the V gene TRBV7-9; D is undetermined. The germline V and J ends were trimmed by 6 bases and 6 bases, with 8 bases remaining between them. CDR3 size: 11 residues. CDR1 SEHNR and CDR2 FQNEAQ come from the germline V gene (reference sequence). The CDR3 region is CASRNQDGYTF. In DNA, the CDR3 is TGTGCCAGCAGGAATCAAGATGGCTACACCTTC.

The chain uses TRBV6-1 and TRBJ2-5; tentatively, D is TRBD2 (5 bases). Germline V gene sequence: CDR1 MNHNS, CDR2 SASEGT. The ends were cut back, 1 base at V and 5 bases at J, with 20 bases in the middle. The CDR3 contains 17 residues. This CDR3 reads CASSEEERRWLGETQYF. The CDR3 coding sequence is TGTGCCAGCAGTGAAGAAGAGCGGCGTTGGCTTGGGGAGACCCAGTACTTC.

The genes are TRBV28 and TRBJ1-5, with TRBD1 identical over 11 bases. Trimming took 4 bases from V and 7 from J; bases not matched to a gene: 3. The CDR3 has 14 residues. Looked up from germline, CDR1 is MDHEN and CDR2 is SYDVKM. The CDR3, as DNA: TGTGCCAGCAGTTGGGACAGGGGGAGGCAGCCCCAGCATTTT. It specifies CASSWDRGRQPQHF.

CDR3 sequence: CASTTGGRVNEKLFF. The DNA of the CDR3 is TGTGCCAGCACCACCGGAGGGAGGGTTAATGAAAAACTGTTTTTT. V and J are TRBV7-8 and TRBJ1-4, with D hard to call. The germline CDR1 and CDR2 sequences are SGHVS and FQNEAQ. The CDR3 sequence is 15 residues long. V lost 7 bases and J 4 bases, leaving 16 bases between the germline ends.

This clone has a handful of counts. The rearrangement links TRBV6-5 to TRBJ1-5; 10 bases line up with TRBD1. CDR1 is MNHEY and CDR2 is SVGAGI in the germline V gene. This CDR3 is built from 15 residues. V gave up 4 bases and J gave up 3 bases; unmatched junction bases: 3. CDR3 region: CASSWGQGPNQPQHF. The CDR3 coding sequence is TGTGCCAGCAGTTGGGGACAGGGGCCCAATCAGCCCCAGCATTTT.

This chain links TRBV11-2 with TRBJ2-1, with a weak D call TRBD2 (6 bases). This CDR3 is 14 amino acids long. V lost 7 bases to trimming and J lost 8 bases, with 18 bases between them. Looked up from germline, CDR1 is SGHAT and CDR2 is FQNNGV. For the CDR3, the DNA is TGTGCCAGCAACCCGGGACTCACCTCCGATGAGCAGTTCTTC. Translating it yields CASNPGLTSDEQFF.

The J gene is TRBJ2-5, the V gene TRBV6-5, with 7 nucleotides matching TRBD1. CDR3 size: 14 residues. From germline, CDR1 is MNHEY and CDR2 SVGAGI. The J segment lost 2 bases and the V segment lost 7 bases, leaving 7 bases of the junction unmatched. This chain's CDR3 is CASKGGLWQETQYF. The CDR3, as DNA: TGTGCCAGCAAAGGGGGCCTGTGGCAAGAGACCCAGTACTTC.

The sample holds a few counts of this clone. The chain carries TRBV2 and TRBJ1-2, with D perhaps matching TRBD1 (6 bases). The germline CDR1 and CDR2 sequences are SNHLY and FYNNEI. Trimming pared 4 bases from V and 5 bases from J, leaving 17 bases between. CDR3 length equals 15 residues. CDR3 in amino acids: CASSVRQDLHYGYTF. The DNA for the CDR3 is TGTGCCAGCAGTGTCCGACAGGATCTACATTATGGCTACACCTTC.

V is TRBV19 and J is TRBJ2-5; tentatively, D is TRBD1 (6 bases). CDR1 is LNHDA and CDR2 is SQIVND in the germline V gene (reference sequence). V lost 2 bases and J lost 4, with 17 bases in between. The CDR3 loop spans 16 amino acids. CDR3 in amino acids: CASSISWMGAGETQYF. The DNA of the CDR3 is TGTGCCAGTAGTATATCATGGATGGGGGCCGGAGAGACCCAGTACTTC. The full variable domain, in which reference TRBV19 and TRBJ2-5 provide the parts outside the CDR3, is DGGITQSPKYLFRKEGQNVTLSCEQNLNHDAMYWYRQDPGQGLRLIYYSQIVNDFQKGDIAEGYSVSREKKESFPLTVTSAQKNPTAFYLCASSISWMGAGETQYFGPGTRLLVL.

The chain joins TRBV5-1 to TRBJ2-4, with TRBD2 matching 11 bases. Germline trimming cut 4 bases from V and 1 base from J; bases unmatched to any gene: 1. This CDR3 spans 15 amino acids. Germline values: CDR1 SGHRS, CDR2 YFSETQ. The CDR3 nucleotides are TGCGCCAGCAGCCGGACTAGCGGGGCCAAAAACATTCAGTACTTC. It is translated as CASSRTSGAKNIQYF.